This TCR beta chain was sequenced for a study of blood T cells in healthy people across ages. Study-wide results and limits: Long-lived donors carried more naive CD4+ cells and greater diversity than aged donors.

With a J-beta primer mix and a sample-barcoded 5' primer, a second PCR ran about 7 to 12 cycles. Each CDR3 protein gets one entry after TCRdb re-called the 5' RACE reads with MiXCR. The table records hundreds of thousands of distinct CDR3 sequences, 22% of them present only once. The table lists this clonotype with many counts. The antigen remains undetermined. The sample was blood. The source is a man aged 70-80 years in good health.

CDR3 amino acids: CASSTGLGADTQYF. CDR3 DNA: TGTGCCAGCAGCACGGGACTAGGGGCAGATACGCAGTATTTT. The chain joins TRBV7-7 to TRBJ2-3; 8 bases agree with TRBD2. Germline values: CDR1 SSHAT, CDR2 FNYEAQ (reference sequence). V was clipped by 5 bases and J by 4 bases; unmatched bases: 5. This CDR3 contains 14 residues.